The 11 T cell receptor beta chains below were found in one sample sequenced in a study of T cell changes during pregnancy in multiple sclerosis. Produced via immunoSEQ multiplex PCR; TCRdb's table is partial and in-frame only. The sample lists tens of thousands of clones, about 90% occurring once. This specimen consisted of CD4+ T cells from peripheral blood mononuclear cells, obtained before pregnancy. Receptors were obtained from a female donor with multiple sclerosis, enrolled in a pregnancy study.

This clone was observed once. The J gene is TRBJ2-7, the V gene TRBV5-1, with 11 bases aligning to TRBD2. The ends lost 5 bases at V and 4 bases at J; junction bases unmatched: 5. CDR3 length equals 14 residues. Germline V CDR1 and CDR2: SGHRS, YFSETQ. The CDR3 region is CASRLAGGPYEQYF. CDR3 DNA: TGCGCCAGCAGGCTAGCGGGAGGACCTTACGAGCAGTACTTC.

The chain joins TRBV18 to TRBJ2-7; D might be TRBD2 (5 bases). The CDR3 is 15 residues long. Germline CDR1 is KGHSH and CDR2 is LQKENI. V was clipped by 2 bases and J by 2 bases, with 13 bases between them. The CDR3 nucleotides read TGTGCCAGCTCACCATTGGAGGCGCTTACCTACGAGCAGTACTTC. This encodes CASSPLEALTYEQYF. Drawing the rest from reference TRBV18 and TRBJ2-7, the complete variable domain is NAGVMQNPRHLVRRRGQEARLRCSPMKGHSHVYWYRQLPEEGLKFMVYLQKENIIDESGMPKERFSAEFPKEGPSILRIQQVVRGDSAAYFCASSPLEALTYEQYFGPGTRLTVT.

The sample holds one count of this clone. The chain is built from TRBV19 and TRBJ1-2, with TRBD1 identical over 11 bases. With V trimmed by 9 bases and J by 8 bases, 5 bases remained unmatched. The V gene's germline CDR1 is LNHDA and CDR2 SQIVND (reference sequence). This CDR3 spans 12 amino acids. The CDR3 is CASRTGGSGYTF. The DNA for the CDR3 is TGTGCCAGCCGGACAGGGGGCTCCGGCTACACCTTC.

The J gene is TRBJ2-6, the V gene TRBV7-9, with D maybe TRBD2 (5 bases). Germline-derived CDR1 and CDR2 are SEHNR and FQNEAQ (reference sequence). This CDR3 is built from 15 residues. V lost 5 bases and J lost 0, with 8 bases in between. The CDR3 here is CASSRGASGANVLTF. Here the CDR3 DNA reads TGTGCCAGCAGCCGGGGAGCCTCTGGGGCCAACGTCCTGACTTTC.

In its sample, this clone was seen once. V is TRBV5-1 and J is TRBJ2-7; D possibly corresponds to TRBD1 (5 bases). The CDR3 consists of 17 residues. Germline assignment: CDR1 SGHRS and CDR2 YFSETQ. Trimming stripped 2 bases from V and 1 base from J, with 19 bases between. The CDR3 protein is CASSFRPTGETSYEQYF. In DNA form, the CDR3 reads TGCGCCAGCAGCTTCCGTCCCACAGGAGAGACTTCCTACGAGCAGTACTTC.

The chain links TRBV5-1 to TRBJ2-3; possible D gene TRBD1, 6 bases. The CDR3 has 15 residues. Germline V gene lookup returns CDR1 SGHRS and CDR2 YFSETQ. Trimming cost V 5 bases and J 0 bases, with 13 bases left between them. CDR3 DNA sequence: TGCGCCAGCAGACAAAGACAGGCCAGCACAGATACGCAGTATTTT. It specifies CASRQRQASTDTQYF.

The genes are TRBV19 and TRBJ1-1, with 11 nucleotides matching TRBD1. J was trimmed by 7 bases and V by 5 bases; bases with no gene match: 6. The CDR3 consists of 14 residues. CDR1 and CDR2 (germline): LNHDA, SQIVND (reference sequence). The CDR3 loop is CASSSRTGGVEAFF. For the CDR3, the DNA is TGTGCCAGTAGTTCCCGGACAGGGGGCGTTGAAGCTTTCTTT.

This chain uses TRBV7-8 with TRBJ1-5, with D possibly TRBD1 on 5 matching bases. The germline V gene has CDR1 SGHVS and CDR2 FQNEAQ. This CDR3 is 14 amino acids long. V lost 5 bases to trimming and J lost 5 bases, with 13 bases between them. The DNA of the CDR3 is TGTGCCAGCAGCCCCTGGACATCCGATCAGCCCCAGCATTTT. It yields the protein CASSPWTSDQPQHF.

The chain joins TRBV6-5 to TRBJ2-3, with D maybe TRBD2 (5 bases). This CDR3 region has 12 residues. CDR1 is MNHEY, CDR2 SVGAGI, per germline. V lost 2 bases and J lost 5, with 5 bases in between. CDR3: CASSYRGDTQYF. CDR3 bases: TGTGCCAGCAGTTACCGGGGAGATACGCAGTATTTT.

V is TRBV19 and J is TRBJ2-2; D is perhaps TRBD1 (5 bases). CDR3 length: 14 amino acids. Germline lookup yields CDR1 LNHDA and CDR2 SQIVND (reference sequence). V was clipped by 3 bases and J by 3 bases, with 8 bases between them. CDR3 loop: CASSMPGYTGELFF. CDR3 bases: TGTGCCAGTAGTATGCCAGGGTACACCGGGGAGCTGTTTTTT.

The chain combines TRBV21-1 with TRBJ1-1. TRBV21-1 is a pseudogene segment. This CDR3 region has 17 residues. The CDR3 bases are TGTGCCAGCAGCAATTCCTCGCACGGGGGTTTGAACACTGAAGCTTTCTTT. This codes for CASSNSSHGGLNTEAFF.